This entry lists 22 T cell receptor beta chains sequenced from one sample in a study of CXCR3-negative and CXCR3-positive naive CD8 T cells. UMI-tagged TRB cDNA libraries were built via 5' RACE. With the 5' RACE reads reprocessed, TCRdb shows one record per CDR3 protein and no DNA. The sample has roughly 56,000 distinct CDR3 sequences. The sample consisted of naive CXCR3- CD8+ T cells from blood. Subset in this sample: CD45RO-CCR7+CD27+CD95- naive CD8+ T cells lacking CXCR3 (TNR3-). All receptors come from a human donor in good health. Some clones in this sample may be carry-over from other donors' samples.

The chain combines TRBV28 with TRBJ2-5; TCRdb proposes TRBD2, but this gene call is untestable without DNA. This CDR3 spans 16 amino acids. CDR1 and CDR2 (germline): MDHEN, SYDVKM. The CDR3 here is CASSLSTSDILETQYF.

The V call is TRBV12-3 or TRBV12-4, the J call TRBJ2-1; TCRdb proposes TRBD2, but this gene call is untestable without DNA. This CDR3 comprises 17 residues. CDR3 sequence: CASSPISGGRAYNEQFF.

This rearrangement joins TRBV9 to TRBJ2-5; no DNA is available, so the TRBD2 call from TCRdb remains unchecked. Germline V lookup: CDR1 SGDLS, CDR2 YYNGEE. This CDR3 contains 16 residues. CDR3 sequence: CASSATSGGDQETQYF.

The CDR3 sequence: CASTTGPSSYNEQFF. This chain connects TRBV19 to TRBJ2-1; TCRdb proposes TRBD1, but this gene call is untestable without DNA. The CDR3 is 15 residues long. Germline V gene sequence: CDR1 LNHDA, CDR2 SQIVND (reference sequence).

The chain uses TRBV5-6 and TRBJ2-3. This CDR3 is built from 13 residues. The germline gives CDR1 SGHDT, CDR2 YYEEEE. The CDR3 spells CASSLAPTDTQYF.

Here the CDR3 reads CASSQGDSPNEQFF. V gene TRBV4-2 combines with J gene TRBJ2-1; TCRdb lists TRBD1, though no DNA is available to test this call. Germline values: CDR1 LGHNA, CDR2 YNFKEQ. The CDR3 covers 14 residues.

The chain recombines TRBV20-1 with TRBJ2-1; TCRdb gives TRBD1 as the D gene, but with no DNA this cannot be confirmed. The germline V gene encodes CDR1 DFQATT and CDR2 SNEGSKA (reference sequence). There are 14 residues in the CDR3. CDR3 amino acids: CSVRDRYSYNEQFF.

The genes are TRBV6-1 and TRBJ2-7; TCRdb proposes TRBD2, but this gene call is untestable without DNA. This CDR3 contains 15 residues. In germline, CDR1 is MNHNS, CDR2 SASEGT. The CDR3 spells CASSPPSGSTYEQYF.

V and J are TRBV5-1 and TRBJ2-3; absent DNA, TCRdb's TRBD2 call cannot be checked. The CDR3 covers 15 residues. Per germline, CDR1 SGHRS and CDR2 YFSETQ. This CDR3 reads CASGAYAEGTDTQYF.

The chain carries TRBV29-1 and TRBJ2-5. Germline CDR1 is SQVTM and CDR2 is ANQGSEA. CDR3 length: 12 residues. The CDR3 loop is CSVGGGRNEHFF. The variable domain in full, with the rest retrieved from reference TRBV29-1 and TRBJ2-5, is SAVISQKPSRDICQRGTSLTIQCQVDSQVTMMFWYRQQPGQSLTLIATANQGSEATYESGFVIDKFPISRPNLTFSTLTVSNMSPEDSSIYLCSVGGGRNEHFFGPGTRLLVL.

V usage is TRBV20-1 and J usage is TRBJ1-2; TCRdb's D call of TRBD1 is untestable without DNA. The V gene's germline CDR1 is DFQATT and CDR2 SNEGSKA (reference sequence). CDR3 length equals 14 residues. The chain's CDR3 is CSARAQGVYYGYTF.

This chain uses TRBV6-2 or TRBV6-3 with TRBJ2-5; there is no DNA to check the TCRdb D call of TRBD1. Germline lookup yields CDR1 MNHEY and CDR2 SVGEGT. This CDR3 contains 12 residues. CDR3 sequence: CATNQGLETQYF.

V and J are TRBV29-1 and TRBJ2-7; TCRdb's D call of TRBD1 is untestable without DNA. CDR1 and CDR2 (germline): SQVTM, ANQGSEA. CDR3 length: 15 amino acids. The CDR3 sequence is CSVYFRDRVTYEQYF.

The CDR3 sequence is CASSPTAGAYEQYF. The chain couples TRBV27 to TRBJ2-7; TCRdb's D gene call, TRBD1, goes unchecked for lack of DNA. CDR3 length equals 14 residues. The V gene's germline CDR1 is MNHEY and CDR2 SMNVEV (reference sequence).

The chain combines TRBV21-1 with TRBJ2-4; TCRdb designates TRBD1, a call that cannot be tested without DNA. TRBV21-1 is a known pseudogene. This CDR3 spans 16 amino acids. CDR3 protein: CASSRFRGLGKNIQYF.

V is TRBV27 and J is TRBJ2-7; TCRdb's D call of TRBD1 is untestable without DNA. The length of the CDR3 is 15 residues. From germline, CDR1 is MNHEY and CDR2 SMNVEV (reference sequence). The CDR3 is CASSQPRDRAYEQYF.

This sequence joins TRBV7-9 and TRBJ2-4. The germline CDR1 and CDR2 sequences are SEHNR and FQNEAQ (reference sequence). This CDR3 has 13 amino acids. CDR3 sequence: CASSLGGDNEQYF.

This CDR3 is CASSLERTGAAGELFF. This sequence joins TRBV5-5 and TRBJ2-2; with no DNA, the TCRdb D assignment of TRBD1 cannot be verified. There are 16 residues in the CDR3. The germline V gene encodes CDR1 SGHKS and CDR2 YYEKEE (reference sequence).

The chain uses TRBV2 and TRBJ2-7; TCRdb's D call, TRBD1, is unchecked because there is no DNA. This CDR3 has 16 amino acids. Per germline, CDR1 SNHLY and CDR2 FYNNEI. The CDR3 loop is CASSEWWHTPPYEQYF. The variable domain in full, with the rest retrieved from reference TRBV2 and TRBJ2-7, is EPEVTQTPSHQVTQMGQEVILRCVPISNHLYFYWYRQILGQKVEFLVSFYNNEISEKSEIFDDQFSVERPDGSNFTLKIRSTKLEDSAMYFCASSEWWHTPPYEQYFGPGTRLTVT.

The CDR3 here is CASRGMGGPLVNTGELFF. The chain employs TRBV27 and TRBJ2-2; no DNA is available, so the TRBD1 call from TCRdb remains unchecked. The CDR3 has 18 amino acids. CDR1 and CDR2 (germline): MNHEY, SMNVEV (reference sequence).

V and J are TRBV29-1 and TRBJ2-7; lacking DNA, the TRBD1 call made by TCRdb goes unchecked. Germline loops: CDR1 SQVTM, CDR2 ANQGSEA. The CDR3 sequence is 14 residues long. CDR3: CSVEDERGEEEQYF.

The rearrangement links TRBV28 to TRBJ2-7; TCRdb indicates TRBD2, and absent DNA this call remains unverified. The CDR3 is made up of 12 amino acids. The germline CDR1 and CDR2 sequences are MDHEN and SYDVKM. The CDR3: CASRLPGSRQYF.